Detailed here is one T cell receptor beta chain. TCR beta from blood CD8+ and CD4+ T cells was sequenced. The multiple sclerosis controls were treatment-naive patients, and their relapsing-remitting disease was stable or active. The TEMRA cells underwent FACS enrichment, while the CD8+ and CD4+ T cells underwent negative isolation. With random hexamers, 0.5 to 1 ug RNA was reverse transcribed. immunoSEQ multiplex PCR amplified TCR beta CDR3 across 54 Vbeta, 13 Jbeta. TCRdb reprocessed the immunoSEQ multiplex PCR reads with MiXCR, giving one entry per CDR3 protein. Counted here are a few hundred thousand distinct CDR3 sequences, 85% to 95% occurring once; the ten biggest clones make up 0.082%. Trimming took 5 bases from V and 0 from J, leaving 8 bases between them. This CDR3 region has 14 residues. Germline-derived CDR1 and CDR2 are LGHDT and YNNKEL (reference sequence). The data originate from a study of CD8 T cells in Susac syndrome.

The TCR originated in a human donor with multiple sclerosis. The sample consisted of CD4+ T cells from PBMCs. The chain is built from TRBV3-1 and TRBJ2-4, with TRBD2 as a possible D gene (5 bases). Here the CDR3 DNA reads TGTGCCAGCAGCGACGGGATAGCCAAAAACATTCAGTACTTC. Its protein product is CASSDGIAKNIQYF.